This T cell receptor (beta chain) was retrieved from a study of control samples from healthy donors and cancer patients. Trimming pared 7 bases from V and 3 bases from J, leaving 6 bases between. CDR1 is MNHNY and CDR2 is SVGAGI in the germline V gene (reference sequence). This CDR3 is built from 12 residues. Some clones are missing from TCRdb's copy, which holds only in-frame ones; the method was immunoSEQ multiplex PCR. The sample has 25,000 or so clones, approximately 85% seen once. Sequencing was done on a sample of PBMCs. This TCR was recovered from a woman aged 55-69 years with head and neck cancer. The chain joins TRBV6-6 to TRBJ1-4; D unclear. In DNA form, the CDR3 reads TGTGCCAGCATCGATCCTAATGAAAAACTGTTTTTT. Amino acids: CASIDPNEKLFF.